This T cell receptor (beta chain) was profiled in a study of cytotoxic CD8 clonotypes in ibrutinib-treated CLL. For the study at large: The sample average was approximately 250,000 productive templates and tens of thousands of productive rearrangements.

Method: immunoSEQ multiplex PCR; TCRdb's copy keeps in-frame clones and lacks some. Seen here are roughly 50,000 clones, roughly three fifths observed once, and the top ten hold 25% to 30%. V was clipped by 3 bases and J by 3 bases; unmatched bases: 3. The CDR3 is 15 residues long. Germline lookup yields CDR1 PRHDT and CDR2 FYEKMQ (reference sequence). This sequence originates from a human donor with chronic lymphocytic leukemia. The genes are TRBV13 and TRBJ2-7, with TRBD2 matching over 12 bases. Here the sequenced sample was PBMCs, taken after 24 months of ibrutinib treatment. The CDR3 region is CASSFGLAGLYEQYF. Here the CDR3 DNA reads TGTGCCAGCAGCTTTGGACTAGCGGGGCTCTACGAGCAGTACTTC.